Sequencing of this T cell receptor (beta chain) was carried out in a study of T cells in Graves' hyperthyroidism and ophthalmopathy. The CDR3 consists of 13 residues. Germline CDR1 is SQVTM and CDR2 is ANQGSEA. V was pared by 8 bases and J by 6 bases, with 16 bases between. Amplification of TCR beta CDR3 regions was performed using RNA transcripts as template. The study used the HTBI primer set for a first-round RT-PCR of the TCR CDR3. TCRdb used MiXCR to reprocess the multiplex PCR reads, holding one entry per CDR3 protein. The sample lists 500,000 to 600,000 distinct CDR3 sequences; over 45% were seen once.

The sample taken for sequencing was peripheral blood or thyroid tissue (not recorded which). This sequence was found in an adult woman with Graves' disease, either hyperthyroidism or ophthalmopathy (not recorded which). This chain links TRBV29-1 with TRBJ2-2; D not certain. DNA for the CDR3: TGCAGCCAAGATGTCGGGTCGGCCGGGGAGCTGTTTTTT. It codes for CSQDVGSAGELFF.